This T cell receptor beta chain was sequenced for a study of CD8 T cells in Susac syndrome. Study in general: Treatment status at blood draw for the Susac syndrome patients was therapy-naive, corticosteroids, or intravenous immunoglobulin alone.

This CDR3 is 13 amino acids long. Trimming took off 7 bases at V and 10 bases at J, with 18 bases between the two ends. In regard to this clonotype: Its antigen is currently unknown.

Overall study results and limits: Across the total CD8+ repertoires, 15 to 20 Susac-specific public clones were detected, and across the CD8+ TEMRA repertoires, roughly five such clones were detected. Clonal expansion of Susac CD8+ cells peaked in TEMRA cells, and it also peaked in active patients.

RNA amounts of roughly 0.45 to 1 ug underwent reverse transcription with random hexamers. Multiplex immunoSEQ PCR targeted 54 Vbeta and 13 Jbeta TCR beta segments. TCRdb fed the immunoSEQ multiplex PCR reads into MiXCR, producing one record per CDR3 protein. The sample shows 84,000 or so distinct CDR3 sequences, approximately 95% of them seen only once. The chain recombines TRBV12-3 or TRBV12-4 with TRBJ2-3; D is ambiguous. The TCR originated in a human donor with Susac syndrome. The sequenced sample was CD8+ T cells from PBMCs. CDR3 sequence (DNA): TGTGCCAGCACTCCTAATGGGGTTCATCCGCAGTATTTT. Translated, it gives CASTPNGVHPQYF.